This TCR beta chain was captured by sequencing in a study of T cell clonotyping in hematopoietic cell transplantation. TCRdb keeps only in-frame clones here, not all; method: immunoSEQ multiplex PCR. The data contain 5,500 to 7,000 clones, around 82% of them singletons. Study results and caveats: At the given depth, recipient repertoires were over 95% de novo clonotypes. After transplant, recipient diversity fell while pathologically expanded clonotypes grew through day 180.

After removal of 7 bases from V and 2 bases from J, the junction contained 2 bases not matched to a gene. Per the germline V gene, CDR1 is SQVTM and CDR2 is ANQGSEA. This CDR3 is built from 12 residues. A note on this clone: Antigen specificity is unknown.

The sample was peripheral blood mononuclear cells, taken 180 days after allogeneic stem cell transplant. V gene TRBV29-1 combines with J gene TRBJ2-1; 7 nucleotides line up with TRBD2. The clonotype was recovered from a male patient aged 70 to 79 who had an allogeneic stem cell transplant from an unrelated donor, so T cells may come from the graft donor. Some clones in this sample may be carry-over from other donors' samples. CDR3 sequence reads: CSGREPYNEQFF. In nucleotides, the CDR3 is TGCAGCGGGCGGGAGCCCTACAATGAGCAGTTCTTC.